These T cell receptor beta chains were read from a single sample in a study of blood T cell repertoires in COVID-19. Generated by immunoSEQ multiplex PCR, the TCRdb table keeps only in-frame clones and is missing some. The data hold under 20,000 clones, with over 75% observed a single time. The sample comprised peripheral blood. The receptors shown here come from a man aged 65 to 85 with COVID-19, enrolled during active disease. CDR3s include the opening cysteine and the closing phenylalanine or tryptophan. D genes are given only for firm matches. Only part of the rows carry a size: once, few, many, or a class if the clone is expanded.

d_call,j_call,v_call,clone_size,cdr3_aa,cdr3_nt
NA,TRBJ1-1,TRBV5-1,few,CASTPEQGTEAFF,TGCGCCAGCACCCCCGAACAGGGAACTGAAGCTTTCTTT
TRBD1,TRBJ1-1,TRBV4-1,medium-sized,CASSLTGELPGAFF,TGCGCCAGCAGTCTTACAGGGGAATTGCCCGGGGCTTTCTTT
TRBD1,TRBJ2-1,TRBV7-9,NA,CASSTGQGIGEQFF,TGTGCCAGCAGCACGGGACAGGGGATAGGTGAGCAGTTCTTC
TRBD1,TRBJ1-1,TRBV19,once,CASSRQGIRGAFF,TGTGCCAGTAGTAGACAGGGTATCCGCGGAGCTTTCTTT
NA,TRBJ1-2,TRBV6-5,NA,CASRQTSNYGYTF,TGTGCCAGCAGACAGACGAGTAACTATGGCTACACCTTC
TRBD1,TRBJ1-5,TRBV5-1,once,CASSPTGGNQPQHF,TGCGCCAGCAGTCCTACAGGGGGAAATCAGCCCCAGCATTTT
NA,TRBJ1-2,TRBV7-2,NA,CASSLKGRGYYGYTF,TGTGCCAGCAGCTTAAAGGGCAGGGGTTACTATGGCTACACCTTC
TRBD1,TRBJ1-4,TRBV7-2,NA,CASSLRDRGLSVEKLFF,TGTGCCAGCAGCTTAAGGGACAGGGGCCTCTCGGTTGAAAAACTGTTTTTT
TRBD1,TRBJ1-2,TRBV6-5,NA,CASSYVDRDDGYTF,TGTGCCAGCAGTTATGTGGACAGGGATGATGGCTACACCTTC
TRBD2,TRBJ2-3,TRBV4-2,NA,CASSQDPSGRPTDTQYF,TGTGCCAGCAGCCAAGACCCCAGCGGGAGGCCGACAGATACGCAGTATTTT
TRBD1,TRBJ1-4,TRBV5-1,NA,CASSRGQGEDEKLFF,TGCGCCAGCAGCCGGGGTCAGGGGGAGGATGAAAAACTGTTTTTT
NA,TRBJ2-7,TRBV27,NA,CASRPPGNEQYF,TGTGCCAGCAGGCCGCCGGGGAACGAGCAGTACTTC
NA,TRBJ2-1,TRBV5-5,NA,CASSLYGGTRRGEQFF,TGTGCCAGCAGCTTGTACGGCGGGACGCGTCGTGGTGAGCAGTTCTTC
TRBD2,TRBJ2-7,TRBV24-1,NA,CATSDPGTSGGAHEQYF,TGTGCCACCAGTGATCCCGGGACTAGCGGGGGGGCCCACGAGCAGTACTTC
NA,TRBJ2-3,TRBV4-1,few,CASSQETVPSTDTQYF,TGCGCCAGCAGCCAAGAGACTGTCCCTAGCACAGATACGCAGTATTTT
NA,TRBJ1-1,TRBV7-6,NA,CASSLPGTEAFF,TGTGCCAGCAGCTTACCAGGAACTGAAGCTTTCTTT
NA,TRBJ2-3,TRBV6-4,medium-sized,CASSDSELPDTQYF,TGTGCCAGCAGTGACTCAGAGTTGCCAGATACGCAGTATTTT
NA,TRBJ2-7,TRBV21-1,few,CASSTHYGEQYF,TGTGCCAGCAGCACACATTATGGCGAGCAGTACTTC
TRBD2,TRBJ2-3,TRBV15,NA,CATSSYPGLAGADTQYF,TGTGCCACCAGCAGTTACCCGGGACTAGCGGGAGCAGATACGCAGTATTTT
NA,TRBJ1-1,TRBV14,NA,CASSIELNTEAFF,TGTGCCAGCAGCATCGAACTAAACACTGAAGCTTTCTTT
NA,TRBJ1-1,TRBV12-5,NA,CASGTGGTTEAFF,TGTGCTAGTGGCACTGGAGGGACTACTGAAGCTTTCTTT
NA,TRBJ1-4,TRBV11-2,NA,CASSLGGHTTNEKLFF,TGTGCCAGCAGCCTGGGGGGGCATACTACTAATGAAAAACTGTTTTTT
NA,TRBJ2-7,TRBV11-2,NA,CASSPVWSSYEQYF,TGTGCCAGCAGCCCCGTATGGAGCTCCTACGAGCAGTACTTC
NA,TRBJ2-2,TRBV11-3,NA,CASSPGGGHTGELFF,TGTGCCAGCAGCCCGGGGGGCGGGCACACCGGGGAGCTGTTTTTT
TRBD1,TRBJ1-5,TRBV19,once,CASSNRQGRNQPQHF,TGTGCCAGTAGTAACCGACAGGGCCGCAATCAGCCCCAGCATTTT
TRBD2,TRBJ2-7,TRBV9,NA,CASSAGLALGEQYF,TGTGCCAGCAGCGCGGGACTAGCGCTCGGGGAGCAGTACTTC
TRBD1,TRBJ1-2,TRBV27,few,CASSLSTGAYGYTF,TGTGCCAGCAGTTTATCGACAGGGGCCTATGGCTACACCTTC
NA,TRBJ1-2,TRBV28,few,CASSPAGGAVDGYTF,TGTGCCAGCAGCCCCGCCGGGGGGGCCGTTGATGGCTACACCTTC
NA,TRBJ1-3,TRBV13,NA,CASSPRGEGMTGNTIYF,TGTGCCAGCAGCCCACGAGGAGAGGGAATGACAGGAAACACCATATATTTT
TRBD1,TRBJ1-2,TRBV7-3,NA,CASRETGGYGYTF,TGTGCCAGCAGGGAAACAGGGGGGTATGGCTACACCTTC
TRBD1,TRBJ2-7,TRBV14,NA,CASSQFLSGGSLYEQYF,TGTGCCAGCAGCCAATTTCTTTCAGGGGGCTCCCTTTACGAGCAGTACTTC
TRBD1,TRBJ1-5,TRBV6-2/TRBV6-3,NA,CASSVGSGGGQPQHF,TGTGCCAGCAGTGTCGGTTCAGGGGGAGGTCAGCCCCAGCATTTT
NA,TRBJ2-7,TRBV18,few,CASSRGAGTYEQYF,TGTGCCAGCTCCCGCGGGGCGGGAACCTACGAGCAGTACTTC
NA,TRBJ1-2,TRBV5-1,NA,CASSSARDLGGYTF,TGCGCCAGCAGCTCCGCCAGGGACTTGGGTGGCTACACCTTC
NA,TRBJ1-2,TRBV6-6,NA,CASSYQGSGHYGYTF,TGTGCCAGCAGTTACCAGGGTTCCGGCCACTATGGCTACACCTTC
TRBD2,TRBJ2-1,TRBV5-1,NA,CASSLVSGGADEQFF,TGCGCCAGCAGCTTGGTTAGCGGGGGGGCTGATGAGCAGTTCTTC
TRBD2,TRBJ2-5,TRBV10-1,NA,CASSVSGGETQYF,TGCGCCAGCAGTGTTAGCGGGGGAGAGACCCAGTACTTC
TRBD1,TRBJ1-4,TRBV30,NA,CAWSGVAGQGATNEKLFF,TGTGCCTGGAGTGGGGTCGCGGGACAGGGGGCAACTAATGAAAAACTGTTTTTT
TRBD1,TRBJ1-5,TRBV5-6,few,CASSYRTGGSQPQHF,TGTGCCAGCAGCTACCGGACAGGGGGCTCTCAGCCCCAGCATTTT
NA,TRBJ1-4,TRBV14,NA,CASSQAPAAIGKLFF,TGTGCCAGCAGCCAAGCCCCAGCAGCGATCGGAAAACTGTTTTTT
TRBD2,TRBJ2-1,TRBV28,NA,CASSLARGLAGGYEQFF,TGTGCCAGCAGTTTAGCCCGAGGACTAGCGGGAGGATATGAGCAGTTCTTC
NA,TRBJ1-3,TRBV5-6,NA,CASSLANGLNSGNTIYF,TGTGCCAGCAGCTTGGCCAATGGGCTGAACTCTGGAAACACCATATATTTT
NA,TRBJ1-5,TRBV12-3/TRBV12-4,NA,CASKRSNQPQHF,TGTGCCAGCAAGCGGTCTAATCAGCCCCAGCATTTT
NA,TRBJ2-7,TRBV20-1,NA,CSALTGHEQYF,TGCAGTGCTTTGACAGGACACGAGCAGTACTTC
NA,TRBJ2-7,TRBV5-1,NA,CASSFPQSYEQYF,TGCGCCAGCAGCTTCCCGCAGTCCTACGAGCAGTACTTC
NA,TRBJ1-1,TRBV9,once,CASSVDAGKNTEAFF,TGTGCCAGCAGCGTAGATGCAGGGAAGAACACTGAAGCTTTCTTT
NA,TRBJ1-4,TRBV3-1/TRBV3-2,few,CASSPSGTQSEKLFF,TGTGCCAGCAGCCCATCAGGTACCCAGAGTGAAAAACTGTTTTTT
TRBD2,TRBJ2-2,TRBV11-2,NA,CASSLDPGRWGGELFF,TGTGCCAGCAGCTTAGATCCCGGGAGGTGGGGCGGGGAGCTGTTTTTT
TRBD1,TRBJ2-7,TRBV18,NA,CASSGQVSYEQYF,TGTGCCAGCTCAGGACAGGTTTCCTACGAGCAGTACTTC
NA,TRBJ1-6,TRBV7-6,NA,CASSHLGGNSPLHF,TGTGCCAGCAGCCATCTCGGAGGGAATTCACCCCTCCACTTT
TRBD1,TRBJ2-7,TRBV10-3,few,CAISPGTGESDEQYF,TGTGCCATCAGTCCCGGGACAGGGGAATCCGACGAGCAGTACTTC
NA,TRBJ1-1,TRBV3-1/TRBV3-2,once,CASSQRNTEAFF,TGTGCCAGCAGCCAGAGGAACACTGAAGCTTTCTTT
TRBD2,TRBJ2-5,TRBV5-1,NA,CASSPGTSGGLETQYF,TGCGCCAGCAGCCCCGGGACTAGCGGGGGGTTAGAGACCCAGTACTTC
NA,TRBJ2-3,TRBV21-1,NA,CASSKRQGGLDTQYF,TGTGCCAGCAGCAAAAGACAAGGTGGCCTAGATACGCAGTATTTT
TRBD1,TRBJ1-2,TRBV18,NA,CASSPPGQGLLDGYTF,TGTGCCAGCTCACCACCGGGACAGGGCCTTTTGGATGGCTACACCTTC
TRBD1,TRBJ2-1,TRBV24-1,NA,CATSQNRGSSYNEQFF,TGTGCCACCAGTCAGAACAGGGGGAGCTCCTACAATGAGCAGTTCTTC
TRBD1,TRBJ1-1,TRBV11-2,NA,CASSDRGMSEAFF,TGTGCCAGCAGCGACAGGGGTATGTCTGAAGCTTTCTTT